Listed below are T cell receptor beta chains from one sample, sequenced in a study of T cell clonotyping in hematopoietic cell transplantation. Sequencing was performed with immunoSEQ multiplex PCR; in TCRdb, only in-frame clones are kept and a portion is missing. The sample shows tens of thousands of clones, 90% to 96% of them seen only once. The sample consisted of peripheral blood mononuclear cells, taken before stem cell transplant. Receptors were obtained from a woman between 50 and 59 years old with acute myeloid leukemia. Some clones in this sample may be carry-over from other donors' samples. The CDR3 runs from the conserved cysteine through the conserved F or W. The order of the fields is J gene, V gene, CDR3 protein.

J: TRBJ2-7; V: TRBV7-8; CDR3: CASRPGTIFYEQYF
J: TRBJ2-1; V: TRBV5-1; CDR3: CASSLTPGKMPYNEQFF
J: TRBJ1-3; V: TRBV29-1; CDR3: CSVVVNSGNTIYF
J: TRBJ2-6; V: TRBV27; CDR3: CASSRGQGVSGANVLTF
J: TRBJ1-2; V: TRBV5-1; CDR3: CASRRQEGYGYTF
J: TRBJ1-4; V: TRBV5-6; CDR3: CASSLVLLDSEKLFF
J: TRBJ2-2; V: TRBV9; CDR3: CASSVKGLGTGELFF
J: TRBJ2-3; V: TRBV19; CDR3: CASSPTSGLPDTQYF
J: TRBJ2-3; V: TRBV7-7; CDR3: CASSSMGRGDTQYF
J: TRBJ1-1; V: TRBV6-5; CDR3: CASSYSEDSTEAFF
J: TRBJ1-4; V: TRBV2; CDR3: CASKKVTTNEKLFF
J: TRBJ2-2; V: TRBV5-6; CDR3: CASSVSDNTGELFF
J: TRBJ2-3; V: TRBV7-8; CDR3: CASSWPGLALWSTDTQYF
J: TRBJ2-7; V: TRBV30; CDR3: CAWSGRIPYEQYF
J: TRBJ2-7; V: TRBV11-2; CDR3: CASSLDRGRASYEQYF
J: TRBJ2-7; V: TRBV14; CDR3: CASSPPRTRGHEQYF
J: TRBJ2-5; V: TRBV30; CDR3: CAWRERETQYF
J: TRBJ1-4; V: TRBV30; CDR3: CAWRGQGLTNEKLFF
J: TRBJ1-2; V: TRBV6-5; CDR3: CASSYLGQAYGYTF
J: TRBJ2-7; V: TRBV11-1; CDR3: CASSPTVGTGTYEQYF
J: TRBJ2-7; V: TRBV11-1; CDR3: CASSLEAGGPYEQYF
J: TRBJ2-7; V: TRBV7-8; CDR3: CASSLGGYGYEQYF
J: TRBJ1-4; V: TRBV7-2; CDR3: CASSLPNEKLFF
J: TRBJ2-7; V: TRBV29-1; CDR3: CSVVGTEIYEQYF
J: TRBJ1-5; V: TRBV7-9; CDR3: CASSFGYSNQPQHF
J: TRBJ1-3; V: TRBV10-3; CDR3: CAISKGATDTIYF
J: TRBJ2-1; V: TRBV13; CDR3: CASSDLAGMLGRQFF
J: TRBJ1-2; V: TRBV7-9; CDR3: CASSLREQINYGYTF
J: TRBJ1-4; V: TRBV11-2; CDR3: CASSLRQGTNEKLFF
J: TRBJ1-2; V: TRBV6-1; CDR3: CASRKSGTGYGYTF
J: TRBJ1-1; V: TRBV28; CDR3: CASSFPEGWRNTEAFF
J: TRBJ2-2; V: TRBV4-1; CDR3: CASSQVMAGTGELFF
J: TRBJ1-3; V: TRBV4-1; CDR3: CASSQEGGISGNTIYF
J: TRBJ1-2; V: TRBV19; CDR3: CASSGWTGGHYGYTF
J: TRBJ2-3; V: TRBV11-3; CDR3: CASSLTASGYIDTQYF
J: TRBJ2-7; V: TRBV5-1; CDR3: CASSSWPGQGSYEQYF
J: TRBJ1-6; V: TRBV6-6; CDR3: CASTPGRHSPLHF
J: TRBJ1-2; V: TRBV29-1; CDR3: CSAYRGGGYTF
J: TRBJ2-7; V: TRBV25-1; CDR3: CASSGGQGSYEQYF
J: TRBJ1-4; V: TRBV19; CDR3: CASIGGIDDKKLFF
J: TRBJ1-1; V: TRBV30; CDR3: CAWETGVGTEAFF
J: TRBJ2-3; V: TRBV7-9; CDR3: CASSRTGADTQYF
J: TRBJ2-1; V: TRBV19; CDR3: CASTSRDGDYNEQFF
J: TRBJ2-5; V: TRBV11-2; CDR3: CASHRGGGPETQYF
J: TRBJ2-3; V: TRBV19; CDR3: CASSTIATSTDTQYF
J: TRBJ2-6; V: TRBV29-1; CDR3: CSVAGVHSGANVLTF
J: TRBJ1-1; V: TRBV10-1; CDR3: CARIGTTDTEAFF
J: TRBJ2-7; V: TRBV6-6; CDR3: CASSQGRSYEQYF
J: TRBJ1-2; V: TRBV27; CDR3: CASSFRGQTNYGYTF
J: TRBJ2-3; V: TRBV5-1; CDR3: CASSLEPSEVTDTQYF
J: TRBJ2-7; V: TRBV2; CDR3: CASTRTGYEQYF
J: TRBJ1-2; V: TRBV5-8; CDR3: CASSLRSYGYTF
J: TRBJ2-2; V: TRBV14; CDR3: CASSQLGRTGELFF
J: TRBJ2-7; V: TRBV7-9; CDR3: CASSPGQRGYEQYF
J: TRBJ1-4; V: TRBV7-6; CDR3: CASSPRRDILEKLFF
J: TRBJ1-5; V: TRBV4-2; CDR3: CASSQVGGAQPQHF
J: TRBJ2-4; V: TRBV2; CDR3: CASSEALAGDKSIQYF
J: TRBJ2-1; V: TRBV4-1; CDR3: CASSRMDSRSYNEQFF